These 27 T cell receptor beta chains share one sample of origin, sequenced in a study of cytomegalovirus exposure and HLA in healthy donors (dated 2017 in TCRdb). Libraries were constructed by the immunoSEQ multiplex PCR assay. For the multiplex PCR, a mixture combining 60 forward primers for TCR Vbeta segments and 13 reverse primers for TCR Jbeta segments was used. Entries here come from immuneACCESS through TCRdb and include only in-frame sequences with V and J called. Some clones fail to appear in such tables; in the studies checked, an unresolved V gene covers under half of the shortfall, and the cause of the remainder is unknown. Counted in this sample were over 150,000 clones; 76% of them appeared once. Approximately 1.3% of the sample is in the top ten clones. The sequenced sample was PBMCs. All receptors derive from a man in his 60s in good health and CMV-seronegative.

This chain connects TRBV5-1 to TRBJ1-1; perhaps TRBD1 as D (6 bases). Germline lookup yields CDR1 SGHRS and CDR2 YFSETQ. The CDR3 runs 14 residues. V lost 0 bases and J 3 bases, leaving 9 bases between the germline ends. CDR3 nucleotides: TGCGCCAGCAGCTTGGAAACAGGGTACACTGAAGCTTTCTTT. Translated: CASSLETGYTEAFF.

A few counts support this clone. This chain connects TRBV6-1 to TRBJ2-4; tentatively, D is TRBD2 (5 bases). With 5 bases removed from V and 7 bases from J, the gap between germline ends came to 12 bases. Germline CDR1 MNHNS, CDR2 SASEGT. CDR3 length equals 13 residues. The DNA of the CDR3 is TGTGCCAGCAGTTTGGGGAGCGATAACATTCAGTACTTC. Translating gives CASSLGSDNIQYF.

This CDR3 is CASSGRNTGELFF. Here the CDR3 DNA reads TGTGCCAGCAGCGGGAGGAACACCGGGGAGCTGTTTTTT. This chain uses TRBV9 with TRBJ2-2; D call uncertain. CDR1 is SGDLS, CDR2 YYNGEE, per germline. The CDR3 is made up of 13 amino acids. Trimming took 3 bases from V and 1 from J, leaving 4 bases between them.

This clone was detected only a few times. An end of the junction does not agree with germline; a read error may underlie this. The gene calls are TRBV7-9 and TRBJ2-3, with unresolved D. The length of the CDR3 is 11 residues. CDR1 is SEHNR, CDR2 FQNEAQ, per germline (reference sequence). CDR3 sequence (DNA): TGTTCCAGCAGCCCTCAGGATACGCAGTATTTT. This codes for CSSSPQDTQYF.

This clone was recorded once. The chain recombines TRBV29-1 with TRBJ2-1, with 7 bases matching TRBD1. Unmatched junction bases numbered 8, after V lost 3 bases and J lost 3 bases. Germline lookup yields CDR1 SQVTM and CDR2 ANQGSEA. The CDR3 covers 15 residues. The CDR3: CSVDRGLEIYNEQFF. In DNA form, the CDR3 reads TGCAGCGTTGATAGGGGGCTGGAGATCTACAATGAGCAGTTCTTC.

This chain uses TRBV28 with TRBJ2-2; D is unresolved. CDR1 and CDR2 (germline): MDHEN, SYDVKM. The CDR3 loop spans 12 amino acids. Trimming removed 10 bases from V and 1 base from J, with 7 bases in between. The CDR3 protein is CATRQNTGELFF. The CDR3, as DNA: TGTGCCACCCGACAGAACACCGGGGAGCTGTTTTTT.

The J gene is TRBJ2-7, the V gene TRBV5-1; the match to TRBD1 covers 10 bases. With V trimmed by 7 bases and J by 7 bases, 14 bases remained unmatched. CDR1 is SGHRS, CDR2 YFSETQ, per germline. CDR3 size: 15 residues. This chain's CDR3 is CASWWGDRGGYEQYF. The CDR3 DNA reads TGCGCCAGCTGGTGGGGGGACAGGGGAGGATATGAGCAGTACTTC. The full variable domain, with the rest looked up from reference TRBV5-1 and TRBJ2-7, is KAGVTQTPRYLIKTRGQQVTLSCSPISGHRSVSWYQQTPGQGLQFLFEYFSETQRNKGNFPGRFSGRQFSNSRSEMNVSTLELGDSALYLCASWWGDRGGYEQYFGPGTRLTVT.

The chain joins TRBV30 to TRBJ1-2, with TRBD1 matching over 10 bases. Germline loops: CDR1 GTSNPN, CDR2 SVGIG (reference sequence). V shed 0 bases and J 7 bases; nucleotides not matched to a gene: 8. The CDR3 extends over 15 amino acids. CDR3 in DNA: TGTGCCTGGAGTGTATGGGGACAGGGGATGGTTGGCTACACCTTC. It translates to CAWSVWGQGMVGYTF.

As DNA, the CDR3 is TGTGCCAGCAGTTACGGGGGCGCGGATGAAAAACTGTTTTTT. The encoded protein is CASSYGGADEKLFF. V usage is TRBV6-5 and J usage is TRBJ1-4, with D possibly being TRBD1 (6 bases). The V end lost 2 bases, the J end lost 6 bases, and 10 bases lay between the germline ends. CDR1 and CDR2 from the germline V gene are MNHEY and SVGAGI. The CDR3 consists of 14 residues.

The rearrangement joins TRBV4-3 to TRBJ2-7; D is possibly TRBD1 (7 bases). Germline CDR1 reads LGHNA; CDR2 reads YSLEER. The ends were cut back, 0 bases at V and 2 bases at J, with 17 bases in the middle. CDR3 length equals 17 residues. This chain's CDR3 is CASSQDPGAGGPYEQYF. The CDR3 DNA follows: TGCGCCAGCAGCCAAGATCCGGGGGCAGGGGGGCCCTACGAGCAGTACTTC.

V and J are TRBV9 and TRBJ2-3; 10 positions agree with TRBD2. After removal of 3 bases from V and 4 bases from J, the junction contained 8 bases not matched to a gene. The CDR3 length is 16 residues. Germline values: CDR1 SGDLS, CDR2 YYNGEE. CDR3 residues: CASSAGLASEADTQYF. The CDR3 DNA follows: TGTGCCAGCAGCGCGGGACTAGCGAGCGAAGCAGATACGCAGTATTTT.

This sequence joins TRBV19 and TRBJ2-7; 8 nucleotides match TRBD2. J gave up 4 bases and V 10 bases, and 9 bases lay outside the gene matches. CDR3 size: 13 residues. The V gene's germline CDR1 is LNHDA and CDR2 SQIVND (reference sequence). The CDR3 reads CATHGGEVYEQYF. In nucleotides, the CDR3 is TGTGCCACCCACGGGGGGGAAGTATACGAGCAGTACTTC. Filled out from reference TRBV19 and TRBJ2-7, the complete variable domain reads DGGITQSPKYLFRKEGQNVTLSCEQNLNHDAMYWYRQDPGQGLRLIYYSQIVNDFQKGDIAEGYSVSREKKESFPLTVTSAQKNPTAFYLCATHGGEVYEQYFGPGTRLTVT.

Points on this clone: At one of its ends the junction is not consistent with the germline gene, which may arise from a read error. The V gene is TRBV10-2, the J gene TRBJ2-3; 8 bases line up with TRBD2. The CDR3 covers 13 residues. Germline V gene sequence: CDR1 WSHSY, CDR2 SAAADI. CDR3 DNA: TGCGCCAGCACGGCGGGGGGCACTGATACGCAGTATTTT. This translates into CASTAGGTDTQYF.

This clone has more than one count but fewer than ten. The chain recombines TRBV7-2 with TRBJ2-4, with TRBD1 matching over 7 bases. Trimming cost V 5 bases and J 6 bases; bases outside gene matches: 7. The CDR3 has 14 residues. Germline V gives CDR1 SGHTA, CDR2 FQGNSA. The DNA of the CDR3 is TGTGCCAGCAGCACCAGGGGGAGCCTAAACATTCAGTACTTC. Translation: CASSTRGSLNIQYF.

This clone was recorded once. This rearrangement joins TRBV2 to TRBJ2-7; TRBD2 is a possible D gene (6 bases). V shed 7 bases and J shed 5 bases, with 15 bases lying between them. CDR1 is SNHLY, CDR2 FYNNEI, per germline. The CDR3 is 13 amino acids. As DNA, the CDR3 is TGTGCCAGCATAGCTAGGAGGGAGGACGAGCAGTACTTC. This codes for CASIARREDEQYF.

This chain connects TRBV28 to TRBJ1-1; 7 nucleotides line up with TRBD1. V shed 5 bases and J 5 bases; nucleotides not matched to a gene: 8. Germline V CDR1 and CDR2: MDHEN, SYDVKM. There are 14 residues in the CDR3. CDR3 DNA: TGTGCCAGCAGTCAACAGGGGTATGGGACTGAAGCTTTCTTT. Its protein product is CASSQQGYGTEAFF.

Comments on this clone: The germline gene is not matched at one end of the junction; a read error may be the cause. The V and J genes are TRBV7-9 and TRBJ1-4; 9 bases map to TRBD1. The CDR3 has 14 amino acids. Germline loops: CDR1 SEHNR, CDR2 FQNEAQ (reference sequence). The CDR3 nucleotides read TGTGCCAGCAGCGAACAGGGGGCTAAAGAAAAACTGTTTTTT. This translates into CASSEQGAKEKLFF.

This clone appeared a few times. This chain connects TRBV7-8 to TRBJ1-2, with a weak D call TRBD1 (5 bases). Germline assignment: CDR1 SGHVS and CDR2 FQNEAQ. The CDR3 has 14 amino acids. With 0 bases removed from V and 8 bases from J, the gap between germline ends came to 13 bases. The CDR3 DNA reads TGTGCCAGCAGCTTAGCGGCCAGGGTGGGCGGCTACACCTTC. This translates into CASSLAARVGGYTF.

The chain links TRBV10-3 to TRBJ2-7, with a tentative D call TRBD1 (6 bases). The CDR3 runs 13 residues. V lost 10 bases to trimming and J lost 1 base, with 14 bases between them. The germline gives CDR1 ENHRY, CDR2 SYGVKD. The CDR3 DNA follows: TGTGCCACCACCGCGGACAGTTCCTACGAGCAGTACTTC. This sequence encodes CATTADSSYEQYF.

The V gene is TRBV28, the J gene TRBJ2-7; D perhaps matches TRBD1 (6 bases). Germline-derived CDR1 and CDR2 are MDHEN and SYDVKM. The CDR3 consists of 13 residues. Between the trimmed V and J ends, which lost 6 bases and 5 bases, there was a span of 14 bases. The CDR3, as DNA: TGTGCCAGCAGCCAGGGGTTTACGGACGAGCAGTACTTC. This codes for CASSQGFTDEQYF.

The chain uses TRBV28 and TRBJ2-7, with 8 bases fitting TRBD1. The germline CDR1 and CDR2 sequences are MDHEN and SYDVKM. The CDR3 runs to 15 residues. Unmatched junction bases numbered 4, after V lost 3 bases and J lost 0 bases. CDR3 sequence: CASSLGGTGSYEQYF. CDR3 sequence (DNA): TGTGCCAGCAGTTTGGGCGGGACAGGCTCCTACGAGCAGTACTTC.

The chain carries TRBV7-2 and TRBJ1-2, with D uncertain. Trimming took 4 bases from V and 8 from J, leaving 23 bases between them. Germline V gene sequence: CDR1 SGHTA, CDR2 FQGNSA. The CDR3 loop spans 16 amino acids. The CDR3 DNA follows: TGTGCCAGCAGCTCAAGGTCAGTGGCAGGAATCGGCGGCTACACCTTC. Amino acid sequence: CASSSRSVAGIGGYTF.

The V call is TRBV2, the J call TRBJ2-5; D not certain. V gave up 3 bases and J gave up 4 bases, with 12 bases separating them. Germline values: CDR1 SNHLY, CDR2 FYNNEI. The CDR3 has 14 residues. CDR3 amino acids: CASSDPTDPETQYF. In DNA, the CDR3 is TGTGCCAGCAGTGACCCCACAGATCCAGAGACCCAGTACTTC.

The chain recombines TRBV20-1 with TRBJ1-1, with D perhaps matching TRBD1 (6 bases). There are 11 residues in the CDR3. V was trimmed by 6 bases and J by 11 bases, leaving 16 bases between them. Germline V gene data show CDR1 as DFQATT and CDR2 as SNEGSKA (reference sequence). As DNA, the CDR3 is TGCAGTGCCAGTACAGGGCCGGGGGCTTTCTTT. Translation: CSASTGPGAFF.

Only a few counts were recorded for this clone. The rearrangement uses TRBV28 and TRBJ1-4; TRBD1 matches 7 bases. V dropped 6 bases and J dropped 7; count of bases not matched to a gene: 17. CDR1 MDHEN and CDR2 SYDVKM come from the germline V gene. The CDR3 covers 17 residues. CDR3 in amino acids: CASRSPTGMGVGEKLFF. The DNA of the CDR3 is TGTGCCAGCAGGTCGCCGACAGGGATGGGGGTGGGTGAAAAACTGTTTTTT.

This clone was counted a single time. V is TRBV9 and J is TRBJ1-3; D might be TRBD1 (5 bases). The CDR3 has 17 residues. V lost 0 bases and J lost 7, with 20 bases in between. Germline V gene data show CDR1 as SGDLS and CDR2 as YYNGEE. CDR3 in DNA: TGTGCCAGCAGCGTAGCTGCGGGACGCTTCCTAGCTAACACCATATATTTT. Its protein is CASSVAAGRFLANTIYF.

Comment on this clone: The junction does not match germline at one end; this may be a read error. J is TRBJ2-7 and V is TRBV18, with D possibly TRBD2 on 6 matching bases. The CDR3 totals 15 residues. Per germline, CDR1 KGHSH and CDR2 LQKENI. The CDR3 nucleotides are TGTGCCAGCTCCCCACCCGGGACTCCCACCTACGAGCAGTACTTC. This encodes CASSPPGTPTYEQYF.